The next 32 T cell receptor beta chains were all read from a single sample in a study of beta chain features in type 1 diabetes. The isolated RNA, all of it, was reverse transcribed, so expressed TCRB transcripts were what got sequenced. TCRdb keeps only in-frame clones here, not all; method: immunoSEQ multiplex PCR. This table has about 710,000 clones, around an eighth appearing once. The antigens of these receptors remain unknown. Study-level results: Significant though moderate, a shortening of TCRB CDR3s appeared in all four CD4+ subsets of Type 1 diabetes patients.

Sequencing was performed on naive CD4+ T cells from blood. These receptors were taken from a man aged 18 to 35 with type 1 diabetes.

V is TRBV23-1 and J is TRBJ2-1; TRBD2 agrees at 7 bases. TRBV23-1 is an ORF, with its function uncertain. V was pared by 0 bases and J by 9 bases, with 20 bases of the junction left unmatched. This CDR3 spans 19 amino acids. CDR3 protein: CASSQSEDLAGRAPREQFF. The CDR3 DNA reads TGCGCCAGCAGTCAATCGGAAGACCTAGCAGGGAGGGCCCCGCGTGAGCAGTTCTTC.

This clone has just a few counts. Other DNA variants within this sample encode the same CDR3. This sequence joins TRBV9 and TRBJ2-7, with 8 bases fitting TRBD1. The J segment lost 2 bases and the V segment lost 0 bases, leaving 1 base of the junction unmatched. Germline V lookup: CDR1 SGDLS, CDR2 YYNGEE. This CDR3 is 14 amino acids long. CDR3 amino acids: CASSVGTGTYEQYF. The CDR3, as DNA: TGTGCCAGCAGCGTAGGGACAGGGACCTACGAGCAGTACTTC.

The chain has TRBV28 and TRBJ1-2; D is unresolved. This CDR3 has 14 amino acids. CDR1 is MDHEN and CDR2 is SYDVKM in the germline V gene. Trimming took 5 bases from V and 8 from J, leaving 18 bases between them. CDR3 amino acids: CASSLETSPGGYTF. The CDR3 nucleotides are TGTGCCAGCAGTCTTGAGACATCCCCGGGGGGCTACACCTTC.

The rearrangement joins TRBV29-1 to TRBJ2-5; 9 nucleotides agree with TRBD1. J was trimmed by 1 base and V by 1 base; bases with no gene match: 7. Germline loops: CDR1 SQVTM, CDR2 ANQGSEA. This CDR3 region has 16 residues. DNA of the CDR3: TGCAGCGTTGAAGCTACGAACAGGGGGCCCCAAGAGACCCAGTACTTC. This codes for CSVEATNRGPQETQYF.

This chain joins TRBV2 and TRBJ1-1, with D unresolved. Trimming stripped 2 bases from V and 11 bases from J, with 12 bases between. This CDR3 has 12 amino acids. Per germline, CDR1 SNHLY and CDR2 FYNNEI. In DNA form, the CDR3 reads TGTGCCAGCAGTGAATGGGTAGCTGGGGCTTTCTTT. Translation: CASSEWVAGAFF.

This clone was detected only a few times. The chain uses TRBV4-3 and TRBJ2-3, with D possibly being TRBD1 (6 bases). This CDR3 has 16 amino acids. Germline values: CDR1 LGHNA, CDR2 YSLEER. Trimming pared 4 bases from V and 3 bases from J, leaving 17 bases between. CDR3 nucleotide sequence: TGCGCCAGCAGCCCTGAATACACAGGGTTAACAGATACGCAGTATTTT. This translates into CASSPEYTGLTDTQYF.

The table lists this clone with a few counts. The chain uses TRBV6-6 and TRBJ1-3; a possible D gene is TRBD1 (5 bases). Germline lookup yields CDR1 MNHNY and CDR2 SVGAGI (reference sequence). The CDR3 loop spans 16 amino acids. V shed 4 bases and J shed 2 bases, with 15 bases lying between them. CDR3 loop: CASSSGPPRTGNTIYF. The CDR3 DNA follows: TGTGCCAGCAGTTCGGGACCTCCACGAACTGGAAACACCATATATTTT.

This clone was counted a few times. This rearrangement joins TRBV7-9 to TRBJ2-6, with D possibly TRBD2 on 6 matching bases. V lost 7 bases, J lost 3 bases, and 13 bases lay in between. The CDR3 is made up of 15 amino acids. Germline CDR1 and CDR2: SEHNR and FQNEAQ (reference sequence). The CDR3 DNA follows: TGTGCCAGCACCCCCGGAGGGGTTGGGGCCAACGTCCTGACTTTC. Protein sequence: CASTPGGVGANVLTF.

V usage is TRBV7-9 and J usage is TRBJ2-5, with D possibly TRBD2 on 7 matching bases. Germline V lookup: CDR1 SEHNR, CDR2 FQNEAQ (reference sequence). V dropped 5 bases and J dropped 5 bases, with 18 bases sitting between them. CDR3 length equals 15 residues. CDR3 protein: CASSPRGGDMETQYF. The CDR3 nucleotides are TGTGCCAGCAGCCCCCGAGGGGGGGACATGGAGACCCAGTACTTC.

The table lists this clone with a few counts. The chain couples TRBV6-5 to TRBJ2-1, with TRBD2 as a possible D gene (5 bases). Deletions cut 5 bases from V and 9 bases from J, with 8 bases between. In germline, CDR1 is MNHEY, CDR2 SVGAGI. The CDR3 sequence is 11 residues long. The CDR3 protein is CASSLTSEQFF. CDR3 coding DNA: TGTGCCAGCAGTCTCACTAGTGAGCAGTTCTTC.

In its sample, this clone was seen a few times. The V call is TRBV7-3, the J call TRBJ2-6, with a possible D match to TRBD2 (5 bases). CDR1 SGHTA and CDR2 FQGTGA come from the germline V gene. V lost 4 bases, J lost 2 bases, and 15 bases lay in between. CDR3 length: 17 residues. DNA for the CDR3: TGTGCCAGCAGCTCTAAAACCGAGGGCCCTGGGGCCAACGTCCTGACTTTC. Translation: CASSSKTEGPGANVLTF.

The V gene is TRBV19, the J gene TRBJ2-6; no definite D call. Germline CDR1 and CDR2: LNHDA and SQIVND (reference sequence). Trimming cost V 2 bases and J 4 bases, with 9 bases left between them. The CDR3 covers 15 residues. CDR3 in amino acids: CASSIRPLGANVLTF. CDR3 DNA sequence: TGTGCCAGTAGTATAAGGCCTCTCGGGGCCAACGTCCTGACTTTC. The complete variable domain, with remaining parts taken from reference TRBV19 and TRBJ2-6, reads DGGITQSPKYLFRKEGQNVTLSCEQNLNHDAMYWYRQDPGQGLRLIYYSQIVNDFQKGDIAEGYSVSREKKESFPLTVTSAQKNPTAFYLCASSIRPLGANVLTFGAGSRLTVL.

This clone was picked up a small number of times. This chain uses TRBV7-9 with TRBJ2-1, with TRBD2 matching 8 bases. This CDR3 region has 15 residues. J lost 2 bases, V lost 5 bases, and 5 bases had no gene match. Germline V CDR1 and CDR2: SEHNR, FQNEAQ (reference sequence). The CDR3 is CASSDLGGAYNEQFF. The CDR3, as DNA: TGTGCCAGCAGCGACCTCGGGGGGGCCTACAATGAGCAGTTCTTC. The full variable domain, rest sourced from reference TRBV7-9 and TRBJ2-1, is DTGVSQNPRHKITKRGQNVTFRCDPISEHNRLYWYRQTLGQGPEFLTYFQNEAQLEKSRLLSDRFSAERPKGSFSTLEIQRTEQGDSAMYLCASSDLGGAYNEQFFGPGTRLTVL.

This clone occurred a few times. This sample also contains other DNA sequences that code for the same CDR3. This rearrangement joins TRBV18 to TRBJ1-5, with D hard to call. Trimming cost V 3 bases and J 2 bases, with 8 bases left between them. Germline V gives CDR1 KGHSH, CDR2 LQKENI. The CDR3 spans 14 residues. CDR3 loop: CASSPGEGNQPQHF. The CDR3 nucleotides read TGTGCCAGCTCACCGGGCGAAGGCAATCAGCCCCAGCATTTT.

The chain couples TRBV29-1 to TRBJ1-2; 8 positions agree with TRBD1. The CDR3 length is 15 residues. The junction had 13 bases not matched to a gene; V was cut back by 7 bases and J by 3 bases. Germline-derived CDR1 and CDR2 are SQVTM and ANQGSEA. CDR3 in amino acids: CSALPRGRLDYGYTF. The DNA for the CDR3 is TGCAGCGCCCTTCCCAGGGGGCGGCTCGACTATGGCTACACCTTC.

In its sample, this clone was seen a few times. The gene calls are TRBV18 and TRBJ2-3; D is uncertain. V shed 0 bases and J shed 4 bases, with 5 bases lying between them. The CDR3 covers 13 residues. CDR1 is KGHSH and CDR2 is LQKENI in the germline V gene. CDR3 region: CASSPPMADTQYF. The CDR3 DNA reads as TGTGCCAGCTCACCACCGATGGCAGATACGCAGTATTTT.

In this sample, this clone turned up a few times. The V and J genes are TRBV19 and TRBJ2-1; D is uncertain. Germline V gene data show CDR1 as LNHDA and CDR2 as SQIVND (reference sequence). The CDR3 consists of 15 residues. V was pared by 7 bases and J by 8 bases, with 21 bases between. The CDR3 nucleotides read TGTGCCAGTACGGAGTTTTCGGCCGGACCGGATGAGCAGTTCTTC. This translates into CASTEFSAGPDEQFF.

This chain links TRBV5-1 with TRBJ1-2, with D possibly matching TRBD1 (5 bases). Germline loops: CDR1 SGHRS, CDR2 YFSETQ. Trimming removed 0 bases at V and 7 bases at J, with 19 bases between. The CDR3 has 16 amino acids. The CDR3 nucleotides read TGCGCCAGCAGCTTGGAGGGGCAGGTCGGGTCTTCTGGCTACACCTTC. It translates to CASSLEGQVGSSGYTF. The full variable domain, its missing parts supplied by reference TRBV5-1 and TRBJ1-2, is KAGVTQTPRYLIKTRGQQVTLSCSPISGHRSVSWYQQTPGQGLQFLFEYFSETQRNKGNFPGRFSGRQFSNSRSEMNVSTLELGDSALYLCASSLEGQVGSSGYTFGSGTRLTVV.

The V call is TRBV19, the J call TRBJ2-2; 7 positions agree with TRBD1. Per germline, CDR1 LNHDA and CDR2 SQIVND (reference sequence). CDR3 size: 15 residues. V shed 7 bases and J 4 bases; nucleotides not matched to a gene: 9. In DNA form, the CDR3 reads TGTGCCAGTACTCCTACCAGGGGGAGCACCGGGGAGCTGTTTTTT. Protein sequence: CASTPTRGSTGELFF. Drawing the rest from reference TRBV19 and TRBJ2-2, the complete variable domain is DGGITQSPKYLFRKEGQNVTLSCEQNLNHDAMYWYRQDPGQGLRLIYYSQIVNDFQKGDIAEGYSVSREKKESFPLTVTSAQKNPTAFYLCASTPTRGSTGELFFGEGSRLTVL.

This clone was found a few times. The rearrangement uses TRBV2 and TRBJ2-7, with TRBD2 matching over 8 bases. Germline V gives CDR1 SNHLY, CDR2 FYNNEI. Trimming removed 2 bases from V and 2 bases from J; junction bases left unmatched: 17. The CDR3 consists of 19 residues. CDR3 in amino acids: CASSETPRAGGRTTYEQYF. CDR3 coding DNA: TGTGCCAGCAGTGAAACCCCCCGAGCGGGCGGGAGGACCACCTACGAGCAGTACTTC.

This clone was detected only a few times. The CDR3, as DNA: TGTGCCAGCAGCCGAGAAGAAAGCTACGAGCAGTACTTC. Translation gives CASSREESYEQYF. The V and J genes are TRBV6-6 and TRBJ2-7; the D is unclear. V gave up 6 bases and J gave up 3 bases, with 12 bases separating them. Germline V gene sequence: CDR1 MNHNY, CDR2 SVGAGI (reference sequence). The CDR3 sequence is 13 residues long.

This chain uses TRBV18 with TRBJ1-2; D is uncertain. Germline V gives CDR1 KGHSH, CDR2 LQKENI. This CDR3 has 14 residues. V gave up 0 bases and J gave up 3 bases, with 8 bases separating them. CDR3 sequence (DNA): TGTGCCAGCTCACCACCCATGGTATACTATGGCTACACCTTC. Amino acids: CASSPPMVYYGYTF. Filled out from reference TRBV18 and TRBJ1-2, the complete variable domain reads NAGVMQNPRHLVRRRGQEARLRCSPMKGHSHVYWYRQLPEEGLKFMVYLQKENIIDESGMPKERFSAEFPKEGPSILRIQQVVRGDSAAYFCASSPPMVYYGYTFGSGTRLTVV.

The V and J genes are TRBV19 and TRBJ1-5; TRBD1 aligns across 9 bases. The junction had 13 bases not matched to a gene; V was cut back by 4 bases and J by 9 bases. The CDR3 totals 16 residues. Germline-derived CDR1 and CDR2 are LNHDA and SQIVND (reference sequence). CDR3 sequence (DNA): TGTGCCAGTAGTACCCGACAGGGGGGGCCCCCCAGGCCCCAGCATTTT. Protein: CASSTRQGGPPRPQHF.

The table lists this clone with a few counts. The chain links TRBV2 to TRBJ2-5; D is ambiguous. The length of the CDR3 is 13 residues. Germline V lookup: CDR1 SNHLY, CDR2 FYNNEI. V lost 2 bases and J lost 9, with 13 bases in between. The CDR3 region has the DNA TGTGCCAGCAGTGAAAGACCCTTGGGTGCCCAGTACTTC. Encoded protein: CASSERPLGAQYF.

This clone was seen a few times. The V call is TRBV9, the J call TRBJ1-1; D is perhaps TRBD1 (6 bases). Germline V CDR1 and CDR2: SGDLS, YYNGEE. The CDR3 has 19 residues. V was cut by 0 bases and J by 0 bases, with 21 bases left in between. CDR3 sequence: CASSVVSYSGTPMNTEAFF. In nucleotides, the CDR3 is TGTGCCAGCAGCGTAGTTTCGTACTCGGGGACACCCATGAACACTGAAGCTTTCTTT.

CDR3 in amino acids: CASRPRGANYGYTF. CDR3 nucleotides: TGTGCCAGCAGGCCCCGCGGGGCTAACTATGGCTACACCTTC. The chain joins TRBV27 to TRBJ1-2; D remains unclear. The V end was cut by 6 bases, the J end by 0 bases, with 11 bases between. The CDR3 covers 14 residues. Germline-derived CDR1 and CDR2 are MNHEY and SMNVEV (reference sequence).

Here the CDR3 reads CASSFRDSDYGYTF. CDR3 DNA sequence: TGTGCCAGCAGCTTCCGGGACAGTGACTATGGCTACACCTTC. V gene TRBV7-9 combines with J gene TRBJ1-2, with TRBD1 matching over 7 bases. The germline V gene has CDR1 SEHNR and CDR2 FQNEAQ (reference sequence). V shed 3 bases, J shed 3 bases, and the junction held 4 bases outside the gene matches. The CDR3 sequence is 14 residues long.

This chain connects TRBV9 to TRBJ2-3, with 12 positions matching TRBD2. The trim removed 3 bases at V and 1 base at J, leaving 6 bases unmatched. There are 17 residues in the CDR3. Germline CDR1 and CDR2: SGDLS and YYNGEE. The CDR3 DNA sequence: TGTGCCAGCAGCGGGCTAGCGGGAGGGCTTGGCACAGATACGCAGTATTTT. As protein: CASSGLAGGLGTDTQYF.

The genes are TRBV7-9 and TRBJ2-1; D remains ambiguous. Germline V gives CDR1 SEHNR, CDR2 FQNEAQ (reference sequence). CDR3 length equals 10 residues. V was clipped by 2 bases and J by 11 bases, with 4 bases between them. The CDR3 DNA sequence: TGTGCCAGCAGCTTAATCCAGCAGTTCTTC. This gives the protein CASSLIQQFF.

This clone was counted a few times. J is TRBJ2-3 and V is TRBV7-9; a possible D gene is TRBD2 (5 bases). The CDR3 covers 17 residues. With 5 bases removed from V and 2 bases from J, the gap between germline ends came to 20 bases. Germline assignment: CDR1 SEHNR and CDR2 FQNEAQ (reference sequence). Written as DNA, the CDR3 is TGTGCCAGCAGCCCAGAGGGCTGGAACCTAGACACAGATACGCAGTATTTT. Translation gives CASSPEGWNLDTDTQYF.

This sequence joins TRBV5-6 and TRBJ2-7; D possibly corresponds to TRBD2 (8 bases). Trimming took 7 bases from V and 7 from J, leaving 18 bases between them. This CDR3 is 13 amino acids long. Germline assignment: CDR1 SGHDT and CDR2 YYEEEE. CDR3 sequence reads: CASREGARREQYF. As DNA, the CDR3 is TGTGCCAGCCGGGAGGGGGCTAGGCGAGAGCAGTACTTC.

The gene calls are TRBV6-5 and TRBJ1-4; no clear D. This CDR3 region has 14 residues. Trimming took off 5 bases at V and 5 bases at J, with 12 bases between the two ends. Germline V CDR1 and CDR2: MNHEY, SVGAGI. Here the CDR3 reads CASSPWTENEKLFF. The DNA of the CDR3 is TGTGCCAGCAGTCCGTGGACCGAGAATGAAAAACTGTTTTTT.